This T cell receptor (beta chain) comes out of a study of cytomegalovirus exposure and HLA in healthy donors (dated by TCRdb to about 2017). About the study as a whole: According to a later analysis, the roughly 120 validation repertoires were produced on the same platform as the roughly 600 repertoires of the first cohort. The study aimed to test whether cataloging public T cell receptors could reveal signatures of past pathogen exposure. A separate validation cohort of roughly 120 different subjects was used in addition to the approximately 640-subject first cohort. To predict cytomegalovirus infection status, the study combined high-throughput TCR immunosequencing, statistical association of individual TCRs with disease status, and machine learning.

The donors belonged to the validation cohort of over a hundred subjects, which was separate from the approximately 680-subject first cohort. V and J lose 8 bases and 0 bases, and a span of 14 bases separates them. Reading the germline V gene gives CDR1 SNHLY and CDR2 FYNNEI. Taken from cysteine to phenylalanine, the CDR3 has 14 residues. CDR3 DNA is the only sequence kept; it has 42 bases, read in frame from the first base. Concerning this clone itself: The clone's antigen remains unknown. One base away there is no much larger clone; base qualities are not given.

Study-level results and caveats: The authors suggested that the approach could potentially be generalized to other disease states and immunological phenotypes. The study listed around 160 TCR beta chains as associated with cytomegalovirus. Most TCR sequences were observed very rarely across donors, whereas some public TCRs were present in many individuals. Subsequent analysis determined that TCRs grouped into clusters in the first cohort also showed a tendency toward co-occurrence across the roughly 110 validation repertoires, and approximately 94% of cluster scores exceeded 0. A later analysis had no HLA typing for the validation cohort, so co-occurrence there was scored across all 130 or so repertoires. Three of the identified cytomegalovirus-associated TCR beta chains were confirmed in vitro to be specific for cytomegalovirus antigens. In both the original and validation cohorts, the classifier was reported to diagnose cytomegalovirus status with high specificity and sensitivity.

The library came from the immunoSEQ multiplex PCR assay. The paper's data handling went like this. To diagnose cytomegalovirus status from the catalog of TCR beta chain sequences, a statistical classification framework was built. TCRdb carries this immuneACCESS record with in-frame sequences only. Its versions omit some clonotypes, under half of them owing to an unresolved V gene in the studies checked, with the rest unexplained. That table supplies the V and J calls and clone size; D and trimming were determined from the DNA. A total of roughly 120,000 clones appear in this sample, roughly 88% of them only once. The top ten clones comprise roughly 5.3% of the sample.

The V and J segments used are TRBV2 and TRBJ2-7; perhaps TRBD2 is the D gene, with 5 bases matching. The sample consisted of PBMCs. This clonotype originated in a man between 18 and 35 years old in good health and CMV-seronegative. The DNA reads as follows: TGTGCCAGCTCTAGCTCTTGGAGCTCCTACGAGCAGTACTTC. This gives the protein CASSSSWSSYEQYF.